A single sample gave rise to the 13 T cell receptor beta chains below, sequenced in a study of Ad26.COV2.S vaccination and SARS-CoV-2 variants. Treatment indicated: around 19 received Ad26.COV2.S at low or high dose, single or two shots; roughly five received placebo; per-sample allocation not given. Day 63 following the first vaccine or placebo injection was when the samples were taken. Libraries were prepared by immunoSEQ multiplex PCR; TCRdb keeps only in-frame clonotypes and omits some of them. This sample has roughly 400,000 clones; 90% occur once, and the top ten carry roughly 3.9%. The starting material was peripheral blood, obtained in a trial of Ad26.COV2.S vaccine versus placebo. The receptors were gathered from a person between 18 and 65 years old who received the Ad26.COV2.S COVID-19 vaccine or a placebo.

The chain combines TRBV7-9 with TRBJ2-3; the match to TRBD2 covers 10 bases. The CDR3 spans 18 residues. Trimming cost V 4 bases and J 5 bases; bases outside gene matches: 15. Germline V gene sequence: CDR1 SEHNR, CDR2 FQNEAQ (reference sequence). The CDR3 bases are TGTGCCAGCAGCTCATCAACAACACTAGCGGGACGGATAGATACGCAGTATTTT. Amino acid sequence: CASSSSTTLAGRIDTQYF. The variable domain in full, with the rest retrieved from reference TRBV7-9 and TRBJ2-3, is DTGVSQNPRHKITKRGQNVTFRCDPISEHNRLYWYRQTLGQGPEFLTYFQNEAQLEKSRLLSDRFSAERPKGSFSTLEIQRTEQGDSAMYLCASSSSTTLAGRIDTQYFGPGTRLTVL.

The CDR3 protein is CASSLQGSSYNEQFF. The DNA for the CDR3 is TGCGCCAGCAGCTTGCAGGGTTCCTCCTACAATGAGCAGTTCTTC. The V gene is TRBV5-1, the J gene TRBJ2-1; TRBD1 is a possible D gene (5 bases). V was pared by 1 base and J by 0 bases, with 8 bases between. This CDR3 spans 15 amino acids. Germline V gene lookup returns CDR1 SGHRS and CDR2 YFSETQ. Supplemented by reference TRBV5-1 and TRBJ2-1, the full variable domain reads KAGVTQTPRYLIKTRGQQVTLSCSPISGHRSVSWYQQTPGQGLQFLFEYFSETQRNKGNFPGRFSGRQFSNSRSEMNVSTLELGDSALYLCASSLQGSSYNEQFFGPGTRLTVL.

This rearrangement joins TRBV30 to TRBJ2-7; 7 bases are a match to TRBD1. V was pared by 4 bases and J by 0 bases, with 6 bases of the junction left unmatched. This CDR3 comprises 14 residues. Germline V gene lookup returns CDR1 GTSNPN and CDR2 SVGIG (reference sequence). CDR3 coding DNA: TGTGCCTGGAATAGGGACAGCAGCTCCTACGAGCAGTACTTC. This sequence encodes CAWNRDSSSYEQYF.

The chain links TRBV5-1 to TRBJ2-2; 10 bases agree with TRBD2. V dropped 4 bases and J dropped 7; count of bases not matched to a gene: 10. The CDR3 sequence is 16 residues long. Germline V lookup: CDR1 SGHRS, CDR2 YFSETQ. The CDR3 DNA follows: TGCGCCAGCAGCCCCTGGCTAGCGGGAGACGACGGGGAGCTGTTTTTT. Amino acid sequence: CASSPWLAGDDGELFF.

The chain links TRBV14 to TRBJ2-2, with TRBD1 matching 8 bases. V was pared by 4 bases and J by 2 bases, with 9 bases of the junction left unmatched. The CDR3 sequence is 17 residues long. The germline V gene encodes CDR1 SGHDN and CDR2 FVKESK. Here the CDR3 reads CASSPLDRGSNTGELFF. Here the CDR3 DNA reads TGTGCCAGCAGCCCCCTTGACAGGGGTTCTAACACCGGGGAGCTGTTTTTT.

This clone was detected once. The chain recombines TRBV28 with TRBJ2-7; the D gene is possibly TRBD2 (6 bases). The CDR3 consists of 13 residues. Looked up from germline, CDR1 is MDHEN and CDR2 is SYDVKM. V lost 6 bases to trimming and J lost 7 bases, with 16 bases between them. The CDR3 loop is CASRVGGVGEQYF. CDR3 sequence (DNA): TGTGCCAGCAGGGTAGGAGGGGTGGGGGAGCAGTACTTC.

V usage is TRBV12-3 or TRBV12-4 and J usage is TRBJ2-5; D not resolved. This CDR3 spans 11 amino acids. V dropped 5 bases and J dropped 0 bases, with 1 base sitting between them. CDR3 bases: TGTGCCAGCAGTGACCAAGAGACCCAGTACTTC. It is translated as CASSDQETQYF.

This rearrangement joins TRBV4-2 to TRBJ1-5; 9 nucleotides align to TRBD1. The trim removed 4 bases at V and 7 bases at J, leaving 5 bases unmatched. CDR1 and CDR2 (germline): LGHNA, YNFKEQ. The CDR3 consists of 14 residues. The CDR3 DNA is TGTGCCAGCAGCCTTGGGACAGGGAGACAGCCCCAGCATTTT. It codes for CASSLGTGRQPQHF.

This clone has only one observation. The V call is TRBV10-3, the J call TRBJ1-5, with TRBD1 matching over 8 bases. After removal of 6 bases from V and 1 base from J, the junction contained 5 bases not matched to a gene. CDR1 is ENHRY and CDR2 is SYGVKD in the germline V gene. The CDR3 sequence is 15 residues long. CDR3 sequence: CAISDRGTSNQPQHF. CDR3 nucleotides: TGTGCCATCAGCGACAGGGGCACCAGCAATCAGCCCCAGCATTTT.

The rearrangement joins TRBV27 to TRBJ1-1, with D possibly matching TRBD1 (6 bases). The germline V gene has CDR1 MNHEY and CDR2 SMNVEV (reference sequence). This CDR3 is 14 amino acids long. V was trimmed by 4 bases and J by 1 base, leaving 10 bases between them. The CDR3 bases are TGTGCCAGCAGTTCCGGACAGCAGAACACTGAAGCTTTCTTT. Residues: CASSSGQQNTEAFF.

The chain recombines TRBV19 with TRBJ2-7; no clear D gene. Deletions cut 5 bases from V and 7 bases from J, with 21 bases between. The CDR3 contains 15 residues. Germline CDR1 and CDR2: LNHDA and SQIVND (reference sequence). CDR3 nucleotides: TGTGCCAGTAGTGATTACAGTTCAAGCTTGCGGGAGCAGTACTTC. Its translation: CASSDYSSSLREQYF.

The V gene is TRBV27, the J gene TRBJ1-1, with D uncertain. The CDR3 consists of 15 residues. Germline V gene data show CDR1 as MNHEY and CDR2 as SMNVEV (reference sequence). The V gene lost 6 bases and the J gene lost 1 base, with 15 bases spanning the gap. The CDR3 loop reads CASRRPGSTNTEAFF. The DNA for the CDR3 is TGTGCCAGCAGGAGACCGGGATCTACGAACACTGAAGCTTTCTTT.

The V gene is TRBV6-2 or TRBV6-3, the J gene TRBJ2-5, with TRBD1 identical over 7 bases. With 6 bases clipped from V and 1 base from J, the junction kept 14 bases outside the gene matches. Germline V CDR1 and CDR2: MNHEY, SVGEGT. The CDR3 loop spans 17 amino acids. CDR3 loop: CASRPDGTARIQETQYF. The CDR3 DNA reads as TGTGCCAGCAGACCTGATGGGACAGCACGCATCCAAGAGACCCAGTACTTC.